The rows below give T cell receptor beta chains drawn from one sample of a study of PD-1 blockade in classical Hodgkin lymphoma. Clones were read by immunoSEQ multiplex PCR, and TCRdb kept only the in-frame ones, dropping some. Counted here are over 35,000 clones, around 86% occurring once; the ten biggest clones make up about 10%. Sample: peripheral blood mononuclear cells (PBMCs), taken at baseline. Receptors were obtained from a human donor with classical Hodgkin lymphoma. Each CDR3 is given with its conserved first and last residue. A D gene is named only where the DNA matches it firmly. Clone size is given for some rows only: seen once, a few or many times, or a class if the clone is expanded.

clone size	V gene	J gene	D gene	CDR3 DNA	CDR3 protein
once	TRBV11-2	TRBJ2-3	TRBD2	TGTGCCAGCAGCTCAGCGGGAGGGCTCACAGATACGCAGTATTTT	CASSSAGGLTDTQYF
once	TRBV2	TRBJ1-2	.	TGTGCCAGCAGTGAAGAACAGTTAGACTATGGCTACACCTTC	CASSEEQLDYGYTF
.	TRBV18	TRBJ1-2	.	TGTGCCAGCTCACCAGGAACCTATGGCTACACCTTC	CASSPGTYGYTF
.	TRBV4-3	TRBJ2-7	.	TGCGCCAGCAGCCAAGATTGGGGGACGCCCTGGTACGAGCAGTACTTC	CASSQDWGTPWYEQYF
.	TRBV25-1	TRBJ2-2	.	TGTGCCAGCAGTGAACAGGTTGGGACCGGGGAGCTGTTTTTT	CASSEQVGTGELFF
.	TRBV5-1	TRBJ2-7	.	TGCGCCAGCAGCCGGCGCCGGACTAACGAGCAGTACTTC	CASSRRRTNEQYF
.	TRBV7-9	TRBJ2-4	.	TGTGCCAGCAGCTTACCCGAGGGATCAAACATTCAGTACTTC	CASSLPEGSNIQYF
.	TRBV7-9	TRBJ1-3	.	TGTGCCAGCAGCCCCTGGGGGAGCTCTGGAAACACCATATATTTT	CASSPWGSSGNTIYF
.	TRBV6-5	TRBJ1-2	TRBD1	TGTGCCAGCAGTTACTTAAGGACAGGGGGCGGTTATGGCTACACCTTC	CASSYLRTGGGYGYTF
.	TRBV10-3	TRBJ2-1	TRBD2	TGTGCCATCAGTGGCCTAGCGGGGGGCGCCTACAATGAGCAGTTCTTC	CAISGLAGGAYNEQFF
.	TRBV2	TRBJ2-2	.	TGTGCCAGCAATGCGGAGGGGGCTGCTAACACCGGGGAGCTGTTTTTT	CASNAEGAANTGELFF
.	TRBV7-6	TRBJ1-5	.	TGTGCCAGCAGCTTAGTGGCAGGGTTCAGCAATCAGCCCCAGCATTTT	CASSLVAGFSNQPQHF
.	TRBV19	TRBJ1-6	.	TGTGCCAGTAGTATACTTCGGGATTCACCCCTCCACTTT	CASSILRDSPLHF
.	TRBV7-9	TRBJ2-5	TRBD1	TGTGCCAGCAGCTTGGTGACAGGGTCGGAGACCCAGTACTTC	CASSLVTGSETQYF
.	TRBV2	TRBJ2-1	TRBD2	TGTGCCAAGGCCTTACCCGGGGGGGCGGGTGGTGAGCAGTTCTTC	CAKALPGGAGGEQFF
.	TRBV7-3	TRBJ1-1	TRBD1	TGTGCCAGCAGGCCGCCGGGACAGTTATCTAACACTGAAGCTTTCTTT	CASRPPGQLSNTEAFF
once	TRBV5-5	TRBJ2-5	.	TGTGCCAGCAGCTTGGAACCCCGGGACCAAGAGACCCAGTACTTC	CASSLEPRDQETQYF
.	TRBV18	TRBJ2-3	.	TGTGCCAGCTCACCATTGGCGAACACAGATACGCAGTATTTT	CASSPLANTDTQYF
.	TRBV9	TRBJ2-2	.	TGTGCCAGCAGCCCCCGACCCGAGAACACCGGGGAGCTGTTTTTT	CASSPRPENTGELFF
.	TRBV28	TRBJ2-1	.	TGTGCCAGCAGTTTTTACGGAAACAATGAGCAGTTCTTC	CASSFYGNNEQFF
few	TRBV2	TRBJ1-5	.	TGTGCCAGCAGTGAAGGTCCCGGCAGGCCCAATCAGCCCCAGCATTTT	CASSEGPGRPNQPQHF
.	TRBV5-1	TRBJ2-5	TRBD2	TGCGCCAGCAGCGTGGGAGCGGGGGGGCCACAGACCCAGTACTTC	CASSVGAGGPQTQYF
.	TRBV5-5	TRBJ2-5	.	TGTGCCAGCAGCTCCCCTGGGGGCCGGGAGACCCAGTACTTC	CASSSPGGRETQYF
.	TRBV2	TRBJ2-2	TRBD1	TGTGCCAGCAGGGCCACAGGGGGCACCGGGGAGCTGTTTTTT	CASRATGGTGELFF
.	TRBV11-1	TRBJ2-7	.	TGTGCCAGCAGCCCTCGGACTTCCTCCTACGAGCAGTACTTC	CASSPRTSSYEQYF
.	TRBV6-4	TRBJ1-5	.	TGTGCCAGCAGTGTGGAGGGCGATCAGCCCCAGCATTTT	CASSVEGDQPQHF